The present T cell receptor (beta chain) was sequenced within a study of cytomegalovirus exposure and HLA in healthy donors. The CDR3 is made up of 15 amino acids. The J segment lost 3 bases and the V segment lost 6 bases, leaving 10 bases of the junction unmatched. The germline CDR1 and CDR2 sequences are LNHDA and SQIVND (reference sequence). Study-wide results and limits: Presence/absence comparisons presumed near-even sequencing depth among donors.

The PCR had 60 Vbeta and 13 Jbeta primers. The data were produced by immunoSEQ multiplex PCR, yet TCRdb's version contains in-frame clones alone and is incomplete. Among 150,000 or so clones listed, about 79% were seen once. This clone was counted a single time. No antigen is known for it. The rearrangement links TRBV19 to TRBJ1-1; 7 bases match TRBD1. The material sequenced was PBMCs. The TCR sequence derives from a man aged 45-65 years in good health and CMV-seropositive. CDR3 residues: CASSPLRGRDTEAFF. The CDR3 coding sequence is TGTGCCAGTAGCCCCCTAAGGGGGCGAGACACTGAAGCTTTCTTT.